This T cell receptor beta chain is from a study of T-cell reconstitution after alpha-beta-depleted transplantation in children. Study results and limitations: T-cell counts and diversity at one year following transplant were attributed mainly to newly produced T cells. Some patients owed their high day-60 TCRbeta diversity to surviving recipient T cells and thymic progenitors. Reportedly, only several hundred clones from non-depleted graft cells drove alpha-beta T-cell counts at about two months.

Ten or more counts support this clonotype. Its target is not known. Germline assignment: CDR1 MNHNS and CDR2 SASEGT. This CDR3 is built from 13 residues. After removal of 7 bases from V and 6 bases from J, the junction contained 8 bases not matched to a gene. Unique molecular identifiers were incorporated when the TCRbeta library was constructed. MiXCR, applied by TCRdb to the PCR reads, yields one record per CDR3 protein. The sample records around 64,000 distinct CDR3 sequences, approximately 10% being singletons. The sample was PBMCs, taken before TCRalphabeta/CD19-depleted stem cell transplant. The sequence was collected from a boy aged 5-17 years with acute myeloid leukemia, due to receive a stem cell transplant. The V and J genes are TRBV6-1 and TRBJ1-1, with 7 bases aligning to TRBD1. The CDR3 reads CASTRQGSPEAFF. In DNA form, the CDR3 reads TGTGCCAGCACCAGACAGGGATCCCCTGAAGCTTTCTTT.